The 7 T cell receptor beta chains given below trace back to one sample, sequenced in a study of cytomegalovirus exposure and HLA in healthy donors. PCR involved 60 Vbeta and 13 Jbeta primers. TCRdb keeps only in-frame clones here, not all; method: immunoSEQ multiplex PCR. The profile shows fewer than 110,000 clones, approximately 79% of them singletons. What was sequenced was PBMCs. These receptors were taken from a man aged 18-30 years in good health and CMV-seronegative.

The CDR3 spells CASSVTGNLVYEQYF. CDR3 in DNA: TGTGCCAGCAGTGTAACGGGAAATCTGGTTTACGAGCAGTACTTC. This rearrangement joins TRBV6-1 to TRBJ2-7; D possibly corresponds to TRBD2 (5 bases). Germline V gives CDR1 MNHNS, CDR2 SASEGT. The CDR3 runs to 15 residues. V lost 4 bases and J 4 bases, leaving 17 bases between the germline ends.

The chain couples TRBV7-2 to TRBJ1-3; maybe TRBD1 (6 bases). The length of the CDR3 is 19 residues. V was cut by 1 base and J by 0 bases, with 19 bases left in between. CDR1 SGHTA and CDR2 FQGNSA come from the germline V gene. The DNA of the CDR3 is TGTGCCAGCAGCTTAGACGCTCTGGGGACACCCGCCTCTGGAAACACCATATATTTT. Its translation is CASSLDALGTPASGNTIYF.

This chain uses TRBV18 with TRBJ1-1; the D gene is possibly TRBD1 (5 bases). CDR1 and CDR2 (germline): KGHSH, LQKENI. The CDR3 totals 15 residues. Trimming removed 3 bases at V and 1 base at J, with 12 bases between. CDR3 residues: CASSPTRAKNTEAFF. The CDR3 nucleotides are TGTGCCAGCTCACCTACCAGGGCCAAGAACACTGAAGCTTTCTTT.

This clone was detected a few times. The chain combines TRBV4-2 with TRBJ1-4; TRBD1 is a possible D gene (6 bases). With 0 bases removed from V and 10 bases from J, the gap between germline ends came to 15 bases. The CDR3 extends over 15 amino acids. CDR1 LGHNA and CDR2 YNFKEQ come from the germline V gene. The chain's CDR3 is CASSQDVQGMLKLFF. For the CDR3, the DNA is TGTGCCAGCAGCCAAGATGTACAGGGAATGTTAAAACTGTTTTTT.

The chain combines TRBV9 with TRBJ2-2; weak D call: TRBD1 (6 bases). The CDR3 runs to 15 residues. Between the trimmed V and J ends, which lost 4 bases and 6 bases, there was a span of 16 bases. Germline lookup yields CDR1 SGDLS and CDR2 YYNGEE. CDR3: CASSTLQGPAGELFF. The CDR3 DNA follows: TGTGCCAGCAGCACTCTACAGGGACCCGCCGGGGAGCTGTTTTTT. Using reference TRBV9 and TRBJ2-2 for the parts outside the CDR3, the full variable domain is DSGVTQTPKHLITATGQRVTLRCSPRSGDLSVYWYQQSLDQGLQFLIQYYNGEERAKGNILERFSAQQFPDLHSELNLSSLELGDSALYFCASSTLQGPAGELFFGEGSRLTVL.

The chain uses TRBV7-6 and TRBJ1-2, with D perhaps TRBD1 (5 bases). Germline V CDR1 and CDR2: SGHVS, FNYEAQ. The CDR3 is made up of 13 amino acids. The ends were cut back, 1 base at V and 8 bases at J, with 11 bases in the middle. CDR3 residues: CASSLGQGCGYTF. CDR3 in DNA: TGTGCCAGCAGCTTAGGGCAGGGATGCGGCTACACCTTC.

V usage is TRBV5-8 and J usage is TRBJ1-5; D remains ambiguous. The CDR3 has 14 amino acids. The V gene lost 4 bases and the J gene lost 0 bases, with 8 bases spanning the gap. The V gene's germline CDR1 is SGHTS and CDR2 YDEGEE. CDR3 amino acids: CASSNSLSNQPQHF. The CDR3 DNA follows: TGTGCCAGCAGCAACAGCCTTAGCAATCAGCCCCAGCATTTT.